These 22 T cell receptor beta chains originate from one sample sequenced in a study of human T cells and chemical hapten exposure. TCRdb ran MiXCR on the RACE reads and lists one entry per CDR3 protein. The sample yields some 84,000 distinct CDR3 sequences, around 8.8% seen once. Time point: pre-sensitization, week 0. Treatment defined: therapeutic diphenylcyclopropenone sensitization with weekly scalp DPC. The material sequenced was whole blood, taken in connection with sensitization to the hapten diphenylcyclopropenone (DPC). The source of these receptors is a man aged 35 to 55 with alopecia areata. Some clones in this sample may be carry-over from other donors' samples.

This clonotype was detected ten times or more. The V gene is TRBV6-2 or TRBV6-3, the J gene TRBJ2-7, with D tentatively TRBD2 (5 bases). The CDR3 spans 13 residues. Germline loops: CDR1 MNHEY, CDR2 SVGEGT. Trimming took 2 bases from V and 4 from J, leaving 9 bases between them. The CDR3 region has the DNA TGTGCCAGCAGTTACGGAGGTAGTTACGAGCAGTACGTC. Its protein is CASSYGGSYEQYV.

This clonotype appeared a few times. The chain has TRBV6-1 and TRBJ2-7; 12 bases line up with TRBD2. The CDR3 has 14 amino acids. Germline V gene lookup returns CDR1 MNHNS and CDR2 SASEGT. The trim removed 5 bases at V and 5 bases at J, leaving 4 bases unmatched. DNA for the CDR3: TGTGCCAGCAGTAAAAGACTAGCGGGAGACGAGCAGTACTTC. This gives the protein CASSKRLAGDEQYF.

The J gene is TRBJ2-1, the V gene TRBV19; possibly TRBD1 or TRBD2 for D (5 bases each). Germline values: CDR1 LNHDA, CDR2 SQIVND (reference sequence). V gave up 6 bases and J gave up 4 bases, with 10 bases separating them. The CDR3 is 13 residues long. The chain's CDR3 is CASSRDPYNEQFF. The CDR3 region has the DNA TGTGCCAGTAGCCGGGACCCTTACAATGAGCAGTTCTTC.

This clonotype was found a few times. The rearrangement uses TRBV29-1 and TRBJ2-1; 14 nucleotides line up with TRBD2. The CDR3 covers 15 residues. Germline V gene data show CDR1 as SQVTM and CDR2 as ANQGSEA. After removal of 7 bases from V and 7 bases from J, the junction contained 9 bases not matched to a gene. CDR3 DNA: TGCAGCGGTGGGACTAGCGGGAGCAGATTTAATGAGCAGTTCTTC. Translating gives CSGGTSGSRFNEQFF.

This clonotype was picked up many times. The chain links TRBV3-1 to TRBJ2-1; D possibly corresponds to TRBD1 (6 bases). This CDR3 comprises 16 residues. Trimming left V 1 base short and J 0 bases short, with 10 bases between. The germline gives CDR1 LGHDT, CDR2 YNNKEL (reference sequence). CDR3 sequence: CASSQVRGNSYNEQFF. Here the CDR3 DNA reads TGTGCCAGCAGCCAAGTTAGGGGGAACTCCTACAATGAGCAGTTCTTC.

The chain is built from TRBV12-3 or TRBV12-4 and TRBJ2-3; tentative D call: TRBD1 (6 bases). The CDR3 covers 17 residues. Deletions cut 4 bases from V and 6 bases from J, with 23 bases between. The CDR3 loop is CASSWGTTGLRADTQYF. CDR3 coding DNA: TGTGCCAGCAGTTGGGGCACCACAGGGCTCAGGGCGGATACGCAGTATTTT.

This clonotype has only a few counts. The chain recombines TRBV28 with TRBJ2-7; D might be TRBD2 (6 bases). This CDR3 contains 15 residues. The V end lost 2 bases, the J end lost 1 base, and 12 bases lay between the germline ends. Germline values: CDR1 MDHEN, CDR2 SYDVKM. The CDR3 protein is CASSLPAGRSYEQYF. The CDR3 coding sequence is TGTGCCAGCAGTTTACCGGCGGGGCGTTCCTACGAGCAGTACTTC.

In this sample, this clonotype turned up many times. This chain connects TRBV14 to TRBJ1-2, with D perhaps matching TRBD1 (5 bases). Per the germline V gene, CDR1 is SGHDN and CDR2 is FVKESK. The CDR3 totals 13 residues. V was shortened by 2 bases and J by 9 bases, with 13 bases between the two germline ends. The CDR3 nucleotides are TGTGCCAGCAGCCAAACTCAGGGAGGTAGCTACACCTTC. It is translated as CASSQTQGGSYTF.

This chain connects TRBV5-1 to TRBJ2-3; possible D gene TRBD1, 6 bases. The ends were cut back, 0 bases at V and 1 base at J, with 12 bases in the middle. Germline values: CDR1 SGHRS, CDR2 YFSETQ. The CDR3 contains 16 residues. For the CDR3, the DNA is TGCGCCAGCAGCTTGGGATCGGCAGGGGGCACAGATACGCAGTATTTT. Protein sequence: CASSLGSAGGTDTQYF.

This clonotype occurred many times. The chain couples TRBV20-1 to TRBJ2-7, with a tentative D call TRBD2 (6 bases). Germline V gene lookup returns CDR1 DFQATT and CDR2 SNEGSKA (reference sequence). This CDR3 spans 12 amino acids. V was pared by 0 bases and J by 6 bases, with 9 bases between. CDR3 nucleotides: TGCAGTGCTAGAGACCTAGCGCGCGAGCAGTACGTC. Protein sequence: CSARDLAREQYV.

With regard to this clonotype: The junction does not match germline at one end; this may be a read error. This chain joins TRBV10-3 and TRBJ1-3; D gene ambiguous. CDR1 is ENHRY and CDR2 is SYGVKD in the germline V gene. The CDR3 has 11 residues. The CDR3 is CATSEENTIYF. The CDR3 DNA reads TGTGCCACCAGTGAAGAAAACACCATATATTTT.

This clonotype was recorded at least ten times. The V call is TRBV11-2, the J call TRBJ2-4; D uncertain. This CDR3 contains 12 residues. Germline V gene data show CDR1 as SGHAT and CDR2 as FQNNGV. V gave up 5 bases and J gave up 2 bases, with 4 bases separating them. DNA for the CDR3: TGTGCCAGCAGCCCTTCCAAAAACATTCAGTACTTC. Encoded protein: CASSPSKNIQYF. The variable domain in full, with the rest retrieved from reference TRBV11-2 and TRBJ2-4, is EAGVAQSPRYKIIEKRQSVAFWCNPISGHATLYWYQQILGQGPKLLIQFQNNGVVDDSQLPKDRFSAERLKGVDSTLKIQPAKLEDSAVYLCASSPSKNIQYFGAGTRLSVL.

This clonotype showed up many times. V gene TRBV12-3 or TRBV12-4 combines with J gene TRBJ1-1; a weak D match, TRBD1 (6 bases). The CDR3 loop spans 14 amino acids. Between the trimmed V and J ends, which lost 4 bases and 5 bases, there was a span of 14 bases. CDR3 DNA sequence: TGTGCCAGCAGTTCCCTTACCGGGACAACTGAAGCTTTCTTT. It encodes CASSSLTGTTEAFF.

The rearrangement links TRBV7-2 to TRBJ2-1, with 7 bases matching TRBD2. After removal of 3 bases from V and 9 bases from J, the junction contained 11 bases not matched to a gene. The CDR3 spans 15 residues. In germline, CDR1 is SGHTA, CDR2 FQGNSA. The CDR3 coding sequence is TGTGCCAGCAGCTTTGGGGCGGGAGCCACTAGTGAGCAGTTCTTC. Protein sequence: CASSFGAGATSEQFF.

This clonotype has more than one count but fewer than ten. The chain uses TRBV30 and TRBJ1-2, with a possible D match to TRBD1 (6 bases). V lost 1 base, J lost 6 bases, and 9 bases lay in between. The CDR3 is made up of 12 amino acids. Per germline, CDR1 GTSNPN and CDR2 SVGIG (reference sequence). The CDR3 here is CAWSAGTNGYTF. The CDR3 nucleotides read TGTGCCTGGAGTGCCGGGACAAATGGCTACACCTTC.

This clonotype has a handful of counts. The CDR3 here is CATSTTSGYGQFF. CDR3 bases: TGTGCCACCAGCACGACTAGCGGGTATGGGCAGTTCTTC. The genes are TRBV15 and TRBJ2-1, with 10 bases identical to TRBD2. After removal of 4 bases from V and 12 bases from J, the junction contained 6 bases not matched to a gene. There are 13 residues in the CDR3. Germline V gives CDR1 LNHNV, CDR2 YYDKDF (reference sequence).

This clonotype was counted only a few times. The chain uses TRBV3-1 and TRBJ2-1, with 9 nucleotides matching TRBD2. The CDR3 sequence is 15 residues long. V dropped 5 bases and J dropped 5; count of bases not matched to a gene: 7. Looked up from germline, CDR1 is LGHDT and CDR2 is YNNKEL (reference sequence). CDR3 residues: CASSEGLAGHNEQFF. The CDR3 DNA follows: TGTGCCAGCAGCGAGGGGCTAGCGGGACACAATGAGCAGTTCTTC.

The table lists this clonotype with many counts. The rearrangement joins TRBV29-1 to TRBJ2-3; 8 bases agree with TRBD2. The J segment lost 6 bases and the V segment lost 3 bases, leaving 8 bases of the junction unmatched. Germline CDR1 and CDR2: SQVTM and ANQGSEA. The CDR3 runs 14 residues. In DNA form, the CDR3 reads TGCAGCGTTGATCCAGCGGGAGTTTCTGATACGCAGTATTTT. Translating it yields CSVDPAGVSDTQYF.

In this sample, this clonotype turned up many times. This CDR3 is CASSRGGGSLLYQETQYF. Here the CDR3 DNA reads TGTGCCAGCTCCCGGGGGGGGGGCTCCTTACTGTACCAAGAGACCCAGTACTTC. This chain joins TRBV7-2 and TRBJ2-5; 8 bases map to TRBD2. The V gene end was trimmed by 8 bases and the J gene end by 0 bases; junction bases not matched to a gene: 17. From germline, CDR1 is SGHTA and CDR2 FQGNSA. The CDR3 covers 18 residues.

The rearrangement uses TRBV12-3 or TRBV12-4 and TRBJ1-2; 9 nucleotides match TRBD1. Unmatched junction bases numbered 13, after V lost 6 bases and J lost 8 bases. The CDR3 has 15 residues. CDR3 sequence: CASSLGQGRGNGYTF. CDR3 bases: TGTGCCAGCAGCTTGGGACAGGGAAGGGGAAACGGCTACACCTTC.

In this sample, this clonotype turned up many times. The chain has TRBV5-1 and TRBJ1-4; no clear D gene. Trimming cost V 4 bases and J 2 bases, with 9 bases left between them. This CDR3 has 14 residues. CDR1 SGHRS and CDR2 YFSETQ come from the germline V gene. The CDR3 loop is CASSILSTNEKLFF. CDR3 coding DNA: TGCGCCAGCAGCATCTTATCCACTAATGAAAAACTGTTTTTT.

This clonotype was seen ten or more times. The gene calls are TRBV27 and TRBJ2-3; a weak D match, TRBD2 (6 bases). This CDR3 is 14 amino acids long. Deletions cut 3 bases from V and 6 bases from J, with 13 bases between. Germline-derived CDR1 and CDR2 are MNHEY and SMNVEV (reference sequence). This CDR3 is CASSFSGLMDTQYF. The CDR3 coding sequence is TGTGCCAGCAGTTTTAGCGGTTTAATGGATACGCAGTATTTT.